Presented here are 28 T cell receptor beta chains from one specimen sequenced in a study of CD8+ T cells in alopecia areata. Extracted RNA was reverse transcribed into cDNA, the sequencing template. Libraries were prepared by immunoSEQ multiplex PCR; TCRdb keeps only in-frame clonotypes and omits some of them. The sample records approximately 150,000 clones, about 89% being singletons. The sample consisted of CD8+ T cells sorted from blood, taken at week 0. These receptors all come from a human donor with alopecia areata.

This chain uses TRBV7-6 with TRBJ2-7; D is ambiguous. Germline V gene lookup returns CDR1 SGHVS and CDR2 FNYEAQ. V lost 0 bases to trimming and J lost 5 bases, with 8 bases between them. The CDR3 contains 13 residues. CDR3 bases: TGTGCCAGCAGCTTAGCCCCGCAGAACGAGCAGTACTTC. Its protein product is CASSLAPQNEQYF.

The genes are TRBV6-1 and TRBJ1-1; D is undetermined. CDR1 MNHNS and CDR2 SASEGT come from the germline V gene. V was trimmed by 2 bases and J by 4 bases, leaving 8 bases between them. This CDR3 region has 13 residues. CDR3 region: CASSELGFTEAFF. In DNA form, the CDR3 reads TGTGCCAGCAGTGAATTGGGGTTCACTGAAGCTTTCTTT.

Regarding this clone: Sequence at one end of the junction differs from germline and may be a read error. The V call is TRBV7-7, the J call TRBJ2-2; 9 bases fit TRBD1. The CDR3 sequence is 17 residues long. Germline lookup yields CDR1 SSHAT and CDR2 FNYEAQ (reference sequence). The CDR3 DNA follows: TGTGCTAGCAGCCGCTACCCCGGGACAGGGTATACCGGGGAGCTGTTTTTT. Its protein product is CASSRYPGTGYTGELFF.

V gene TRBV2 combines with J gene TRBJ1-2; weak D call: TRBD1 (5 bases). The length of the CDR3 is 14 residues. V was cut by 1 base and J by 6 bases, with 12 bases left in between. CDR1 SNHLY and CDR2 FYNNEI come from the germline V gene. The DNA for the CDR3 is TGTGCCAGCAGTGAAGGCCTAGGGGCTGATGGCTACACCTTC. Amino acids: CASSEGLGADGYTF.

The CDR3 reads CASSGGHSSTDTQYF. The CDR3, as DNA: TGCGCCAGCAGCGGCGGACACTCTAGCACAGATACGCAGTATTTT. The chain uses TRBV5-1 and TRBJ2-3; weak D call: TRBD1 (5 bases). Germline values: CDR1 SGHRS, CDR2 YFSETQ. V lost 4 bases, J lost 0 bases, and 12 bases lay in between. The CDR3 consists of 15 residues.

The rearrangement uses TRBV29-1 and TRBJ2-1; no clear D. The CDR3 runs to 10 residues. Germline-derived CDR1 and CDR2 are SQVTM and ANQGSEA. Trimming stripped 4 bases from V and 5 bases from J, with 3 bases between. In DNA form, the CDR3 reads TGCAGCGTTGTAGACAATGAGCAGTTCTTC. This sequence encodes CSVVDNEQFF.

The chain recombines TRBV5-1 with TRBJ2-1, with D tentatively TRBD2 (6 bases). Per the germline V gene, CDR1 is SGHRS and CDR2 is YFSETQ. The CDR3 contains 15 residues. Trimming cost V 2 bases and J 6 bases, with 15 bases left between them. CDR3 coding DNA: TGCGCCAGCAGCTTCGATGGCGCGGGAACCAATGAGCAGTTCTTC. Protein: CASSFDGAGTNEQFF.

V gene TRBV5-1 combines with J gene TRBJ2-1; D could derive from TRBD1 or TRBD2 (5 bases each). V lost 1 base and J 2 bases, leaving 16 bases between the germline ends. Germline V CDR1 and CDR2: SGHRS, YFSETQ. CDR3 size: 17 residues. The CDR3: CASSLRGVSGTYNEQFF. The CDR3 DNA sequence: TGCGCCAGCAGCTTGCGAGGGGTATCGGGAACCTACAATGAGCAGTTCTTC.

This clone was detected only once. V is TRBV4-1 and J is TRBJ2-5; D is ambiguous. The end of the DNA fits TRBJ2-7 better, so the J call may be wrong. Germline loops: CDR1 MGHRA, CDR2 YSYEKL. This CDR3 region has 12 residues. The CDR3 here is CASSQNNYEQYF. The CDR3 bases are TGCGCCAGCAGCCAAAACAACTACGAGCAGTACTTC.

The rearrangement uses TRBV28 and TRBJ2-7; TRBD2 agrees at 9 bases. This CDR3 contains 16 residues. Germline trimming cut 3 bases from V and 1 base from J; bases unmatched to any gene: 7. Germline V lookup: CDR1 MDHEN, CDR2 SYDVKM. The CDR3 loop is CASSFYPSGDSYEQYF. CDR3 nucleotides: TGTGCCAGCAGTTTTTATCCTAGCGGGGATTCCTACGAGCAGTACTTC.

The J gene is TRBJ2-1, the V gene TRBV5-1; D gene uncertain. The ends were cut back, 0 bases at V and 10 bases at J, with 8 bases in the middle. The CDR3 is 12 residues long. In germline, CDR1 is SGHRS, CDR2 YFSETQ. For the CDR3, the DNA is TGCGCCAGCAGCTTGGACCTGAGAGAGCAGTTCTTC. It is translated as CASSLDLREQFF.

This clone was observed a single time. The chain carries TRBV7-8 and TRBJ2-1, with TRBD2 as a possible D gene (6 bases). The germline CDR1 and CDR2 sequences are SGHVS and FQNEAQ. Trimming left V 0 bases short and J 2 bases short, with 14 bases between. The CDR3 is 17 amino acids. CDR3 amino acids: CASSLAVGSGPYNEQFF. CDR3 in DNA: TGTGCCAGCAGCTTAGCCGTAGGGAGCGGGCCCTACAATGAGCAGTTCTTC.

The CDR3 spells CASSGGTSVYYEQYF. CDR3 nucleotide sequence: TGTGCCAGCAGCGGTGGGACTAGCGTCTACTACGAGCAGTACTTC. V gene TRBV11-2 combines with J gene TRBJ2-7; 10 bases fit TRBD2. Germline V gene data show CDR1 as SGHAT and CDR2 as FQNNGV. V trimming: 5 bases; J trimming: 3 bases; junction bases outside the gene matches: 7. The CDR3 contains 15 residues.

This chain links TRBV7-8 with TRBJ2-1, with 8 bases lining up with TRBD2. This CDR3 contains 14 residues. Germline loops: CDR1 SGHVS, CDR2 FQNEAQ. V was clipped by 4 bases and J by 6 bases; unmatched bases: 5. This CDR3 reads CASSSGTSSNEQFF. CDR3 coding DNA: TGTGCCAGCAGCTCCGGGACTAGTTCCAATGAGCAGTTCTTC.

This chain joins TRBV2 and TRBJ1-6; 7 nucleotides match TRBD1. V gave up 8 bases and J gave up 2 bases; unmatched junction bases: 12. The germline V gene has CDR1 SNHLY and CDR2 FYNNEI. The CDR3 covers 17 residues. This CDR3 is CASLTGFVSPYNSPLHF. DNA of the CDR3: TGTGCCAGCCTGACAGGGTTTGTGTCTCCCTATAATTCACCCCTCCACTTT.

V is TRBV13 and J is TRBJ2-3; 8 bases align to TRBD2. V shed 4 bases, J shed 2 bases, and the junction held 5 bases outside the gene matches. Germline-derived CDR1 and CDR2 are PRHDT and FYEKMQ (reference sequence). This CDR3 is 15 amino acids long. Here the CDR3 reads CASSSRLAHTDTQYF. CDR3 nucleotides: TGTGCCAGCAGCTCTCGACTAGCGCACACAGATACGCAGTATTTT.

The rearrangement links TRBV19 to TRBJ2-1, with D hard to call. V gave up 6 bases and J gave up 0 bases, with 12 bases separating them. Germline lookup yields CDR1 LNHDA and CDR2 SQIVND (reference sequence). This CDR3 region has 15 residues. CDR3 nucleotide sequence: TGTGCCAGTAGACCATCTGATAGCTCCTACAATGAGCAGTTCTTC. Protein sequence: CASRPSDSSYNEQFF.

The chain recombines TRBV5-6 with TRBJ2-7, with TRBD2 matching over 14 bases. V shed 4 bases, J shed 6 bases, and the junction held 6 bases outside the gene matches. Germline loops: CDR1 SGHDT, CDR2 YYEEEE. The CDR3 runs 15 residues. In DNA form, the CDR3 reads TGTGCCAGCAGCGAGGGACTAGCGGGAGTTTCCGAGCAGTACTTC. Amino acid sequence: CASSEGLAGVSEQYF. The complete variable domain, with remaining parts taken from reference TRBV5-6 and TRBJ2-7, reads DAGVTQSPTHLIKTRGQQVTLRCSPKSGHDTVSWYQQALGQGPQFIFQYYEEEERQRGNFPDRFSGHQFPNYSSELNVNALLLGDSALYLCASSEGLAGVSEQYFGPGTRLTVT.

The chain couples TRBV13 to TRBJ2-6, with D possibly matching TRBD2 (6 bases). Per the germline V gene, CDR1 is PRHDT and CDR2 is FYEKMQ (reference sequence). There are 15 residues in the CDR3. V was clipped by 3 bases and J by 4 bases, with 10 bases between them. The CDR3 DNA sequence: TGTGCCAGCAGCTTGGCGGGGAGCGGGGCCAACGTCCTGACTTTC. Protein sequence: CASSLAGSGANVLTF.

V and J are TRBV2 and TRBJ2-1; TRBD1 might be the D (6 bases). Germline V lookup: CDR1 SNHLY, CDR2 FYNNEI. This CDR3 region has 14 residues. Trimming removed 2 bases from V and 8 bases from J, with 13 bases in between. The CDR3 loop reads CASSEYPRQDEQFF. Written as DNA, the CDR3 is TGTGCCAGCAGTGAATATCCCCGACAGGATGAGCAGTTCTTC.

The V gene is TRBV10-3, the J gene TRBJ2-3, with 9 bases aligning to TRBD2. Germline trimming cut 5 bases from V and 6 bases from J; bases unmatched to any gene: 6. The CDR3 runs to 14 residues. From germline, CDR1 is ENHRY and CDR2 SYGVKD. The DNA for the CDR3 is TGTGCCATCAGTTTACGCGGGGGGGCGGATACGCAGTATTTT. Amino acids: CAISLRGGADTQYF.

This chain connects TRBV30 to TRBJ2-1; 10 bases agree with TRBD2. Germline V gene data show CDR1 as GTSNPN and CDR2 as SVGIG (reference sequence). The trim removed 4 bases at V and 8 bases at J, leaving 8 bases unmatched. This CDR3 spans 14 amino acids. The CDR3 reads CAWTSGSMMYEQFF. CDR3 sequence (DNA): TGTGCCTGGACTAGCGGGAGCATGATGTATGAGCAGTTCTTC.

This rearrangement joins TRBV29-1 to TRBJ2-3, with 7 bases that match TRBD1. CDR1 is SQVTM, CDR2 ANQGSEA, per germline. The V segment lost 4 bases and the J segment 0 bases; nucleotides outside the gene matches: 4. This CDR3 is built from 14 residues. CDR3 nucleotide sequence: TGCAGCGTTGGGACAGGATGGAGCACAGATACGCAGTATTTT. Translation: CSVGTGWSTDTQYF.

The genes are TRBV7-9 and TRBJ1-4; no definite D call. Germline V gene lookup returns CDR1 SEHNR and CDR2 FQNEAQ (reference sequence). The CDR3 extends over 16 amino acids. Trimming pared 3 bases from V and 0 bases from J, leaving 11 bases between. This chain's CDR3 is CASSFRQEATNEKLFF. DNA of the CDR3: TGTGCCAGCAGCTTCCGGCAAGAGGCAACTAATGAAAAACTGTTTTTT.

The CDR3, as DNA: TGTGCCAGTAGTATAGATCCCGGGCTCCAGGTGGATACCGGGGAGCTGTTTTTT. Its protein is CASSIDPGLQVDTGELFF. The chain combines TRBV19 with TRBJ2-2; no definite D call. Germline V gene data show CDR1 as LNHDA and CDR2 as SQIVND (reference sequence). V lost 0 bases and J lost 5, with 19 bases in between. This CDR3 comprises 18 residues.

This sequence joins TRBV27 and TRBJ2-1; D is perhaps TRBD1 or TRBD2 (5 bases each). Trimming removed 4 bases at V and 7 bases at J, with 11 bases between. Germline lookup yields CDR1 MNHEY and CDR2 SMNVEV (reference sequence). The CDR3 has 13 residues. The CDR3 DNA is TGTGCCAGCAGTTATCGGGGCCTAAATGAGCAGTTCTTC. It translates to CASSYRGLNEQFF.

This chain links TRBV30 with TRBJ2-2, with 7 nucleotides matching TRBD2. The CDR3 is made up of 14 amino acids. V gave up 5 bases and J gave up 1 base; unmatched junction bases: 4. Germline V gene lookup returns CDR1 GTSNPN and CDR2 SVGIG (reference sequence). The CDR3 DNA reads TGTGCCTGGGAGAGCGGGGAGAACACCGGGGAGCTGTTTTTT. The encoded protein is CAWESGENTGELFF.

This CDR3 is CASSSDRGLSDYGYTF. The CDR3 DNA sequence: TGTGCCAGCTCATCGGACAGGGGGCTTAGCGACTATGGCTACACCTTC. The rearrangement joins TRBV18 to TRBJ1-2, with 11 bases lining up with TRBD1. CDR3 size: 16 residues. CDR1 and CDR2 (germline): KGHSH, LQKENI. Germline trimming cut 5 bases from V and 3 bases from J; bases unmatched to any gene: 8.